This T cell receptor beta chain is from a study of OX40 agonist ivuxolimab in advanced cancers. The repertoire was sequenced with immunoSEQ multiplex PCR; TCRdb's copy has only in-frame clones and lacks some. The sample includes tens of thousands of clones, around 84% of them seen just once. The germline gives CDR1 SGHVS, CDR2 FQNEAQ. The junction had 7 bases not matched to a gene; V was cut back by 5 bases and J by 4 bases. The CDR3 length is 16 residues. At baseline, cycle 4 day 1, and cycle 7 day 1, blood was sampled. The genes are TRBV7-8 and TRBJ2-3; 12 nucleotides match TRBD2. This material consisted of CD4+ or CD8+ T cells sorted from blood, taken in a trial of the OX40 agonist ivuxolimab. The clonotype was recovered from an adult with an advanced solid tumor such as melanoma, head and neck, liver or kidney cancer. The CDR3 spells CASSIRTSGEADTQYF. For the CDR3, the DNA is TGTGCCAGCAGCATAAGGACTAGCGGGGAGGCAGATACGCAGTATTTT.